The present T cell receptor (beta chain) was sequenced within a study of T cells in Graves' hyperthyroidism and ophthalmopathy. The sample holds many counts of this clonotype. From germline, CDR1 is MDHEN and CDR2 SYDVKM. This CDR3 is built from 17 residues. V was cut by 5 bases and J by 3 bases, with 23 bases left in between. Amplification yielded TCR beta CDR3 regions, with RNA transcripts as the source. The HTBI primer set was used in a first-round RT-PCR of the TCR CDR3. From the multiplex PCR reads, TCRdb called clonotypes with MiXCR, one entry per CDR3 protein. The repertoire holds more than 650,000 distinct CDR3 sequences, with around 13% as singletons.

Sequenced sample: blood. This chain joins TRBV28 and TRBJ2-7; possibly TRBD2 for D (5 bases). The clonotype comes from a woman aged 18-29 years with Graves' hyperthyroidism. The CDR3: CASSDPGFIPRGYEQYF. As DNA, the CDR3 is TGTGCCAGCAGTGATCCCGGTTTCATTCCACGGGGCTACGAGCAGTACTTC.